These 2 T cell receptor beta chains came from one sample sequenced in a study of T cells after yellow fever vaccination. In TCRdb, the 5' RACE reads were re-called with MiXCR into one record per CDR3 protein. The sample records around 72,000 distinct CDR3 sequences, about 7.3% being singletons. The specimen comprised CD8+ T cells sorted from PBMCs, sampled more than 8 days after the first yellow fever vaccination. These receptors came from a man aged 18 to 30 who received the YFV17D yellow fever vaccine.

V is TRBV6-1 and J is TRBJ1-2; D remains unclear. V shed 5 bases and J shed 6 bases, with 16 bases lying between them. Germline lookup yields CDR1 MNHNS and CDR2 SASEGT. This CDR3 has 14 amino acids. CDR3 bases: TGTGCCAGCAGTCGGTCAGGCCGCCTGCATGGCTACACCTTC. Translated, it gives CASSRSGRLHGYTF.

Only a few counts were recorded for this clonotype. The gene calls are TRBV7-9 and TRBJ1-4; D is ambiguous. V was pared by 0 bases and J by 8 bases, with 16 bases between. Germline V CDR1 and CDR2: SEHNR, FQNEAQ (reference sequence). The CDR3 loop spans 16 amino acids. CDR3 loop: CASSLAFGVFAEKLFF. The DNA for the CDR3 is TGTGCCAGCAGCTTAGCGTTCGGGGTCTTTGCGGAAAAACTGTTTTTT.